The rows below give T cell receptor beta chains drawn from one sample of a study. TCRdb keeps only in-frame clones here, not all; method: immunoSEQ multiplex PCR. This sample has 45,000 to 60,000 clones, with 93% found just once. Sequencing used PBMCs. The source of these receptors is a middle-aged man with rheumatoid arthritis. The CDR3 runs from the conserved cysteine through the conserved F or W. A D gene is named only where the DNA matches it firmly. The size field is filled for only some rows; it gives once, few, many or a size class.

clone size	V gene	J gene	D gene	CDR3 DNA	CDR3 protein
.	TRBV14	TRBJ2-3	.	TGTGCCAGCAGCCACACAGATACGCAGTATTTT	CASSHTDTQYF
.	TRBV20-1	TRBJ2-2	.	TGCAGTGCTAGTCGTCCAGCGTCCGGGGAGCTGTTTTTT	CSASRPASGELFF
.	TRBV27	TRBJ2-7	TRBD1	TGTGCCAGCAGTTTAACAGGGGGCGAGCAGTACTTC	CASSLTGGEQYF
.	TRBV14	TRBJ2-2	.	TGTGCCAGCAGCCAGGCTGGGTACACCGGGGAGCTGTTTTTT	CASSQAGYTGELFF
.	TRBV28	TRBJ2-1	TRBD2	TGTGCCAGCAGGTGGAGGTCGGGAGGAGGTGGTTACTACAATGAGCAGTTCTTC	CASRWRSGGGGYYNEQFF
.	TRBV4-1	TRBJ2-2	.	TGCGCCAGCAGCGCCGCGGGGGCCGGTGGGGACGGGGAGCTGTTTTTT	CASSAAGAGGDGELFF
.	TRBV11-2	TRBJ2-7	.	TGTGCCAGCAGCTTAGAGGGGCGGGGCAGACGGCCTTACGAGCAGTACTTC	CASSLEGRGRRPYEQYF
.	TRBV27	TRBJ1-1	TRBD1	TGTGCCAGCAGCCCCCGGGACAGCCCTAACACTGAAGCTTTCTTT	CASSPRDSPNTEAFF
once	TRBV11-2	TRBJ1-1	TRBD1	TGTGCCAGCAGCACTAGTTGGGGGGACAGGCCAAAGAACACTGAAGCTTTCTTT	CASSTSWGDRPKNTEAFF
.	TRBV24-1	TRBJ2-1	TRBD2	TGTGCCACCAGTGATTCAACTCCGGGACTAGCGGGAGGAGAGCAGTTCTTC	CATSDSTPGLAGGEQFF
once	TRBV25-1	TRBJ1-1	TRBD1	TGTGCCAGCAGTGGCTCGGACAGGTTAAGTTCTGAAGCTTTCTTT	CASSGSDRLSSEAFF
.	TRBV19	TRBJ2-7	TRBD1	TGTGCCAGTAGTCAAGGACAGGGTCGTTGGAGAGAGCAGTACTTC	CASSQGQGRWREQYF
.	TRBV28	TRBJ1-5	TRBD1	TGTGCCAGCAGACCCGGGCAGGGGGGCCCCCCCAATCAGCCCCAGCATTTT	CASRPGQGGPPNQPQHF
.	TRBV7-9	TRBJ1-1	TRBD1	TGTGCCAGCAGCCCCCGGACAGGGGAGAACACTGAAGCTTTCTTT	CASSPRTGENTEAFF
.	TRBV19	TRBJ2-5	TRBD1	TGTGCCAGTAAGGGGGCCCAAGAGACCCAGTACTTC	CASKGAQETQYF
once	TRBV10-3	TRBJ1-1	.	TGTGCCATCAGTGACCCAGGGTCGGCTGACACTGAAGCTTTCTTT	CAISDPGSADTEAFF
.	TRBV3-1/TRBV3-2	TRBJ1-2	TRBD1	TGTGCCAGCAAAGCAGACAGGGCTAACTATGGCTACACCTTC	CASKADRANYGYTF
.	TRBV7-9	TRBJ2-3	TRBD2	TGTGCCAGCAGCTCCGCCGCGTTACTAGCGGGAGGGCCAGATACGCAGTATTTT	CASSSAALLAGGPDTQYF
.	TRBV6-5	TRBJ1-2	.	TGTGCCAGCAAGGCGGAGACCTATGGCTACACCTTC	CASKAETYGYTF
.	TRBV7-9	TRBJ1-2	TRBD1	TGTGCCAGCAGCTCCCCCCGGGACAGGGGAAACTATGGCTACACCTTC	CASSSPRDRGNYGYTF
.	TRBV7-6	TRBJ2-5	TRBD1	TGTGCCAGCGTTGACAGGGGGTTAGAGACCCAGTACTTC	CASVDRGLETQYF
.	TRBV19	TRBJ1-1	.	TGTGCCAGTAGTTTTGGAGAAACTGAAGCTTTCTTT	CASSFGETEAFF
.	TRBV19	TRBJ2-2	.	TGTGCCAGTAGTCCCCGGGACGGTTACACCGGGGAGCTGTTTTTT	CASSPRDGYTGELFF
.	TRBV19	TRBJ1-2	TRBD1	TGTGCCAGTAGCCTCCGGGACAGGGGTAACGGCTACACCTTC	CASSLRDRGNGYTF
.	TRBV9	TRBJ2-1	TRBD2	TGTGCCAGCAGCGCTCAGCCGGGACTAGAGGGGGGCGAGCAGTTCTTC	CASSAQPGLEGGEQFF
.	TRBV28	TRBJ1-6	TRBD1	TGTGCCAGCAGTTCGACCGGGACAGGTGGTTCACCCCTCCACTTT	CASSSTGTGGSPLHF
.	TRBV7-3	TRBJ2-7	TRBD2	TGTGCCAGCAGCCCAGGGGGGACTAGCGGTTTACTGGAGCAGTACTTC	CASSPGGTSGLLEQYF
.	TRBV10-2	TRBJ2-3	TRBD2	TGCGCCAGCAGGCTAGCGGGGCTCACAGATACGCAGTATTTT	CASRLAGLTDTQYF
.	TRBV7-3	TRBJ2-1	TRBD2	TGTGCCAGCAGCGTAACTAGCGGCAGCTCCTACAATGAGCAGTTCTTC	CASSVTSGSSYNEQFF
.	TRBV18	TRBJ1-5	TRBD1	TGTGCCAGCTCCTTCTCACACAGGGGTGGCAATCAGCCCCAGCATTTT	CASSFSHRGGNQPQHF
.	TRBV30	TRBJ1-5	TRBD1	TGTGCCTGGAGTTCCGGGACAGCTTCCAATCAGCCCCAGCATTTT	CAWSSGTASNQPQHF
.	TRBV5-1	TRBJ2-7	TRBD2	TGCGCCAGCCGTCTAGCGGGGACCGCCTACGAGCAGTACTTC	CASRLAGTAYEQYF
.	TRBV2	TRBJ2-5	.	TGTGCCAGCAGTGGCGCTAGGGCAGAGACCCAGTACTTC	CASSGARAETQYF
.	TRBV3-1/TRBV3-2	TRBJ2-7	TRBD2	TGTGCCAGCAGCTACGGGACTAGCGGGGGGTACGAGCAGTACTTC	CASSYGTSGGYEQYF
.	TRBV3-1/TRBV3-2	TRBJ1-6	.	TGTGCCAGCAGCCAGGGACAAATGGGTTCACCCCTCCACTTT	CASSQGQMGSPLHF
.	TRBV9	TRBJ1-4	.	TGTGCCAGCAGCCGATTGGACAGCGCTAATGAAAAACTGTTTTTT	CASSRLDSANEKLFF
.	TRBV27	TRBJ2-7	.	TGTGCCAGCAGTTTATCGGGCCGATCCTACGAGCAGTACTTC	CASSLSGRSYEQYF
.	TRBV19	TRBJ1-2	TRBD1	TGTGCCAGTAGTATGAGCCCCATGGACAGGACCTATGGCTACACCTTC	CASSMSPMDRTYGYTF